The T cell receptor beta chain described here comes from a study of blood T cell repertoires in COVID-19. There are 18 residues in the CDR3. J lost 2 bases, V lost 1 base, and 12 bases had no gene match. CDR1 is SGHDT and CDR2 is YYEEEE in the germline V gene. Sequenced by immunoSEQ multiplex PCR; TCRdb stores in-frame clones only, minus some. The data contain about 260,000 clones, around 86% of them seen just once; the ten biggest clones take up around 10%. What was sequenced was peripheral blood. V gene TRBV5-6 combines with J gene TRBJ1-2, with 9 bases lining up with TRBD1. This clonotype originated in a man aged 40-49 years who had recovered from COVID-19. CDR3 protein: CASSLWKGTGTGNYGYTF. In DNA, the CDR3 is TGTGCCAGCAGCTTGTGGAAGGGGACCGGGACAGGGAACTATGGCTACACCTTC.